This TCR beta chain derives from a study of cytomegalovirus exposure and HLA in healthy donors. Per germline, CDR1 SNHLY and CDR2 FYNNEI. V dropped 3 bases and J dropped 4 bases, with 7 bases sitting between them. This CDR3 is 13 amino acids long. Regarding this clone: Its antigen is unidentified.

Regarding the study as a whole: Data from an earlier analysis indicated that most TCR beta V segments were productive either about 90% or about 30% of the time. Most CMV-associated TCR beta chains appeared HLA-restricted in a later analysis. As was reported, the HLA-A and HLA-B alleles of most subjects were accurately predicted from TCR beta sequences.

The PCR was carried out with 60 Vbeta primers and 13 Jbeta primers. Using immunoSEQ multiplex PCR, the repertoire was profiled, and TCRdb retains in-frame clones only, with some absent. In the table there are roughly 170,000 clones, approximately 80% of which are singletons. V is TRBV2 and J is TRBJ1-5, with D perhaps TRBD1 (5 bases). Sequencing input: PBMCs. This clonotype originated in a woman aged 45-59 years in good health and CMV-seropositive. CDR3 DNA sequence: TGTGCCAGCAGTGAGGGGGGGAATCAGCCCCAGCATTTT. Amino acids: CASSEGGNQPQHF.